This TCR beta chain was recorded in a study of cytomegalovirus exposure and HLA in healthy donors. CDR1 is SQVTM and CDR2 is ANQGSEA in the germline V gene. Trimming removed 3 bases from V and 5 bases from J; junction bases left unmatched: 6. The CDR3 runs 13 residues. The PCR used 60 Vbeta and 13 Jbeta primers. The data were produced by immunoSEQ multiplex PCR, yet TCRdb's version contains in-frame clones alone and is incomplete. The sample consists of approximately 50,000 clones, approximately 83% of them appearing once. Material: PBMCs. This TCR came from a man younger than 45 in good health and CMV-seronegative. The chain links TRBV29-1 to TRBJ1-1, with TRBD1 matching 7 bases. The CDR3 region has the DNA TGCAGCGTTGATGGAGACAGGGAAACTGAAGCTTTCTTT. This translates into CSVDGDRETEAFF.